Each of the 16 T cell receptor beta chains below was sequenced from the same sample in a study of technical replicates of blood from a few donors. TCRdb's table, derived via immunoSEQ multiplex PCR, lists solely in-frame clones and lacks some. The data contain under 70,000 clones, about 86% of them singletons. The sequencing sample was made of PBMCs. These TCRs come from a human donor in good health. Some clones in this sample may be carry-over from other donors' samples.

V is TRBV2 and J is TRBJ1-6; 9 nucleotides match TRBD1. CDR1 SNHLY and CDR2 FYNNEI come from the germline V gene. The V and J ends lost 2 bases and 7 bases, in that order; junction bases with no gene match: 3. This CDR3 has 15 amino acids. The CDR3 bases are TGTGCCAGCAGTGAAACAGGGGGCAGGAATTCACCCCTCCACTTT. Translating it yields CASSETGGRNSPLHF.

With respect to this clone: Germline is not matched at one junction end, which may reflect a read error. The CDR3 DNA follows: TGCGCCAGCAGCCAAGCTCCCCACGGGTTC. Encoded protein: CASSQAPHGF. V gene TRBV4-3 combines with J gene TRBJ2-7, with no clear D. The CDR3 has 10 residues. The V gene's germline CDR1 is LGHNA and CDR2 YSLEER.

The chain is built from TRBV7-6 and TRBJ2-5, with 7 bases that match TRBD2. The germline gives CDR1 SGHVS, CDR2 FNYEAQ. V trimming: 4 bases; J trimming: 4 bases; junction bases outside the gene matches: 9. This CDR3 comprises 15 residues. For the CDR3, the DNA is TGTGCCAGCAGCTACACTCTAGCGGTCGGAGAGACCCAGTACTTC. Residues: CASSYTLAVGETQYF.

The rearrangement joins TRBV5-6 to TRBJ2-5; D unclear. Deletions cut 1 base from V and 5 bases from J, with 6 bases between. Germline V gene sequence: CDR1 SGHDT, CDR2 YYEEEE. The CDR3 has 12 amino acids. The CDR3 loop reads CASSLFEETQYF. CDR3 in DNA: TGTGCCAGCAGCTTGTTTGAGGAGACCCAGTACTTC.

V gene TRBV4-3 combines with J gene TRBJ1-2; unclear D gene. CDR1 and CDR2 from the germline V gene are LGHNA and YSLEER. The CDR3 covers 13 residues. V was cut by 1 base and J by 7 bases, with 10 bases left in between. CDR3 loop: CASSQVGGSGYTF. The CDR3 DNA follows: TGCGCCAGCAGCCAAGTCGGCGGATCTGGCTACACCTTC.

V gene TRBV9 combines with J gene TRBJ1-1, with a weak D call TRBD1 (5 bases). V gave up 4 bases and J gave up 6 bases, with 22 bases separating them. CDR1 SGDLS and CDR2 YYNGEE come from the germline V gene. The CDR3 spans 16 residues. The CDR3 is CASSPSSGGVWAEAFF. CDR3 DNA sequence: TGTGCCAGCAGCCCCTCCTCGGGAGGGGTTTGGGCTGAAGCTTTCTTT.

V usage is TRBV5-4 and J usage is TRBJ1-2; TRBD1 matches at 10 bases. The CDR3 sequence is 16 residues long. Germline V gene data show CDR1 as SGHNT and CDR2 as YYREEE (reference sequence). Trimming removed 4 bases from V and 6 bases from J; junction bases left unmatched: 12. The CDR3 DNA sequence: TGTGCCAGCAGCGTGGTGACAGGGGGCCCTTCTGATGGCTACACCTTC. This codes for CASSVVTGGPSDGYTF.

CDR3 nucleotide sequence: TGTGCCATCAGTGAGCAAACAGCCGAGGGCTACACCTTC. Protein: CAISEQTAEGYTF. The V and J genes are TRBV10-3 and TRBJ1-2, with unresolved D. Trimming cost V 2 bases and J 8 bases, with 12 bases left between them. CDR1 and CDR2 (germline): ENHRY, SYGVKD. This CDR3 comprises 13 residues.

The chain combines TRBV19 with TRBJ2-1; D gene ambiguous. The CDR3 has 13 residues. V lost 4 bases to trimming and J lost 2 bases, with 6 bases between them. Germline assignment: CDR1 LNHDA and CDR2 SQIVND (reference sequence). DNA for the CDR3: TGTGCCAGTAGTACTGGCCCCTACAATGAGCAGTTCTTC. Residues: CASSTGPYNEQFF.

The chain recombines TRBV5-6 with TRBJ2-7, with D unresolved. The CDR3 length is 12 residues. Germline V lookup: CDR1 SGHDT, CDR2 YYEEEE. V shed 5 bases and J shed 4 bases, with 10 bases lying between them. CDR3 residues: CASSSQAYEQYF. CDR3 nucleotides: TGTGCCAGCAGTTCCCAGGCTTACGAGCAGTACTTC. Full variable domain (remainder filled in from reference TRBV5-6 and TRBJ2-7): DAGVTQSPTHLIKTRGQQVTLRCSPKSGHDTVSWYQQALGQGPQFIFQYYEEEERQRGNFPDRFSGHQFPNYSSELNVNALLLGDSALYLCASSSQAYEQYFGPGTRLTVT.

This clone was counted a single time. In nucleotides, the CDR3 is TGTGCCAGCAGCAAAGGACAGTCAAACACAGATACGCAGTATTTT. Protein sequence: CASSKGQSNTDTQYF. The rearrangement uses TRBV9 and TRBJ2-3; the D gene is possibly TRBD1 (6 bases). The CDR3 has 15 residues. V was shortened by 4 bases and J by 2 bases, with 14 bases between the two germline ends. Germline V gives CDR1 SGDLS, CDR2 YYNGEE.

The chain employs TRBV4-1 and TRBJ2-1; D remains ambiguous. The CDR3 spans 12 residues. V was shortened by 3 bases and J by 4 bases, with 4 bases between the two germline ends. Germline V gene data show CDR1 as MGHRA and CDR2 as YSYEKL. This CDR3 reads CASSHGYNEQFF. The CDR3 region has the DNA TGCGCCAGCAGCCACGGGTACAATGAGCAGTTCTTC.

The chain has TRBV2 and TRBJ2-3; TRBD2 matches 13 bases. The trim removed 6 bases at V and 6 bases at J, leaving 9 bases unmatched. This CDR3 has 16 residues. Germline V gene lookup returns CDR1 SNHLY and CDR2 FYNNEI. This CDR3 is CASRPRLAGGSDTQYF. As DNA, the CDR3 is TGTGCCAGCAGACCAAGACTAGCGGGAGGTAGCGATACGCAGTATTTT.

This chain links TRBV7-3 with TRBJ2-1; 10 nucleotides agree with TRBD2. The CDR3 runs to 15 residues. Per the germline V gene, CDR1 is SGHTA and CDR2 is FQGTGA. V lost 3 bases and J lost 7; bases outside the gene matches: 6. CDR3 DNA: TGTGCCAGCAGCTTCCAGCGGGGGGGCCCGAATGAGCAGTTCTTC. It is translated as CASSFQRGGPNEQFF.

In DNA, the CDR3 is TGTGCCTGGAGTGTAACAGGGGGATTTGGTCAGCCCCAGCATTTT. This gives the protein CAWSVTGGFGQPQHF. This chain links TRBV30 with TRBJ1-5; TRBD1 matches 8 bases. Per the germline V gene, CDR1 is GTSNPN and CDR2 is SVGIG (reference sequence). The CDR3 is made up of 15 amino acids. Trimming cost V 0 bases and J 6 bases; bases outside gene matches: 7. Full variable domain (remainder filled in from reference TRBV30 and TRBJ1-5): SQTIHQWPATLVQPVGSPLSLECTVEGTSNPNLYWYRQAAGRGLQLLFYSVGIGQISSEVPQNLSASRPQDRQFILSSKKLLLSDSGFYLCAWSVTGGFGQPQHFGDGTRLSIL.

Note on this clone: Different DNA sequences within this sample yield the same CDR3. The chain has TRBV4-1 and TRBJ2-7; D unclear. Trimming took 0 bases from V and 3 from J, leaving 12 bases between them. The CDR3 spans 15 residues. Germline CDR1 and CDR2: MGHRA and YSYEKL. The CDR3 sequence is CASSQDPGTDYEQYF. The CDR3, as DNA: TGCGCCAGCAGCCAAGATCCCGGTACTGACTACGAGCAGTACTTC.